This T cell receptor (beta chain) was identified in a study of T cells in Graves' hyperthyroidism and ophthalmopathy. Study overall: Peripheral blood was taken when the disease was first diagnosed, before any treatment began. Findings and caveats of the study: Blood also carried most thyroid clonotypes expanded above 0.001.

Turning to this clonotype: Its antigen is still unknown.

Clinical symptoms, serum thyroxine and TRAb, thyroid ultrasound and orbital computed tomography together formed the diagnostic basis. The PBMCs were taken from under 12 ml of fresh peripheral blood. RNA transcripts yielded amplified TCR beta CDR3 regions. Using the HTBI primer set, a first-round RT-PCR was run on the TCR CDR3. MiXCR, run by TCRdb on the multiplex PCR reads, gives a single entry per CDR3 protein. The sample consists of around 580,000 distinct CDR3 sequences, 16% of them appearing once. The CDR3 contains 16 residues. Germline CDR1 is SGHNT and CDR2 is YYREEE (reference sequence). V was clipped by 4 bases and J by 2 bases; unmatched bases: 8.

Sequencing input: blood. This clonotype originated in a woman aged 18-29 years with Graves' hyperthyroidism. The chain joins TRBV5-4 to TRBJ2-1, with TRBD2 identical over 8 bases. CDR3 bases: TGTGCCAGCAGCACCGGTGGTAGCGGGACCTACAATGAGCAGTTCTTC. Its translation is CASSTGGSGTYNEQFF.